These 5 T cell receptor beta chains were all obtained from the same sample, sequenced in a study of cytomegalovirus exposure and HLA in healthy donors. Primers included in the PCR were 60 Vbeta and 13 Jbeta primers. This table comes from immunoSEQ multiplex PCR, and its TCRdb copy is limited to in-frame clones, with some not included. The sample lists some 150,000 clones, almost 85% occurring once. The sample taken for sequencing was PBMCs. The source is a man between 18 and 29 years old in good health and CMV-seropositive.

The V call is TRBV7-3, the J call TRBJ1-1; 7 nucleotides match TRBD1. From germline, CDR1 is SGHTA and CDR2 FQGTGA. This CDR3 is 13 amino acids long. J gave up 4 bases and V 4 bases, and 3 bases lay outside the gene matches. CDR3 sequence reads: CASSSTGTTEAFF. As DNA, the CDR3 is TGTGCCAGCAGCTCGACAGGGACCACTGAAGCTTTCTTT.

This chain joins TRBV9 and TRBJ2-7, with 8 bases that match TRBD1. This CDR3 contains 14 residues. CDR1 and CDR2 (germline): SGDLS, YYNGEE. After removal of 7 bases from V and 3 bases from J, the junction contained 9 bases not matched to a gene. The CDR3, as DNA: TGTGCCAGCTCTTACGGACAGGGAAACTACGAGCAGTACTTC. Translated, it gives CASSYGQGNYEQYF.

The gene calls are TRBV28 and TRBJ2-7, with D possibly matching TRBD2 (5 bases). Germline V gives CDR1 MDHEN, CDR2 SYDVKM. This CDR3 contains 14 residues. Deletions cut 7 bases from V and 0 bases from J, with 13 bases between. CDR3 DNA sequence: TGTGCCAGCAATAAGCGGAGTAGCTCCTACGAGCAGTACTTC. This sequence encodes CASNKRSSSYEQYF.

This clone came up once. This chain uses TRBV9 with TRBJ2-2, with D perhaps matching TRBD2 (5 bases). The CDR3 is made up of 19 amino acids. Trimming removed 4 bases at V and 2 bases at J, with 24 bases between. From germline, CDR1 is SGDLS and CDR2 YYNGEE. The CDR3 region is CASSNRGVQRPINTGELFF. The CDR3 DNA reads as TGTGCCAGCAGCAACCGGGGTGTACAGCGGCCCATTAACACCGGGGAGCTGTTTTTT.

V gene TRBV7-2 combines with J gene TRBJ2-1; a weak D match, TRBD2 (6 bases). Germline V lookup: CDR1 SGHTA, CDR2 FQGNSA. Trimming stripped 4 bases from V and 8 bases from J, with 18 bases between. CDR3 length: 15 residues. The CDR3 is CASSSRLRGTDEQFF. CDR3 DNA: TGTGCCAGCAGCTCTCGATTGCGGGGTACTGATGAGCAGTTCTTC.